The sample holds one count of the clone carrying this T cell receptor (beta chain). These data come from a study of blood T cell repertoires in COVID-19. CDR3 size: 13 residues. Trimming stripped 10 bases from V and 4 bases from J, with 16 bases between. Germline CDR1 and CDR2: MNHEY and SVGAGI. Per the authors' pipeline: The authors estimated nucleated cell counts from reference gene primer amplification. The protocol was immunoSEQ multiplex PCR, while the TCRdb copy is restricted to in-frame clones and leaves out a portion. For V, J and clone size, that table is used; D and trimming come from the DNA. The sample lists some 220,000 clones, around 90% occurring once. Seattle researchers signed up patients amid active infection and tracked them longitudinally.

This TCR derives from a man aged 30-40 years with COVID-19, enrolled during active disease. Sequenced sample: peripheral blood. The rearrangement joins TRBV6-5 to TRBJ2-5; the D gene is possibly TRBD1 (5 bases). CDR3 residues: CATRVGRPETQYF. Written as DNA, the CDR3 is TGTGCCACCCGGGTGGGGCGTCCAGAGACCCAGTACTTC.